The 27 T cell receptor beta chains reported below all come from one sample, sequenced in a study of shared clonotypes between healthy human individuals. Naive CD8 isolation took CD45RO-negative cells positively selected for CCR7 and excluded terminally differentiated effector memory CD45RA+ cells. Assay: immunoSEQ multiplex PCR; the TCRdb copy retains only in-frame clones and omits some. The sample consists of about 2,200,000 clones, under 95% of them appearing once. Material for sequencing was naive CD8+ T cells from PBMCs. The receptors were gathered from a man in his late teens or twenties in good health. Some clones in this sample may be carry-over from other donors' samples.

The chain carries TRBV28 and TRBJ2-7; D is unclear. Germline-derived CDR1 and CDR2 are MDHEN and SYDVKM. The CDR3 has 13 residues. Trimming cost V 1 base and J 3 bases, with 7 bases left between them. DNA for the CDR3: TGTGCCAGCAGTTTATCGCGCAACTACGAGCAGTACTTC. It translates to CASSLSRNYEQYF.

The V gene is TRBV27, the J gene TRBJ2-1, with D uncertain. The CDR3 loop spans 15 amino acids. Trimming cost V 6 bases and J 0 bases, with 12 bases left between them. CDR1 MNHEY and CDR2 SMNVEV come from the germline V gene (reference sequence). The CDR3 region is CASRRRQNSYNEQFF. The CDR3 DNA reads TGTGCCAGCAGGCGTAGGCAGAACTCCTACAATGAGCAGTTCTTC.

The chain has TRBV7-9 and TRBJ2-2; 11 bases fit TRBD2. Germline V gene sequence: CDR1 SEHNR, CDR2 FQNEAQ (reference sequence). V was clipped by 4 bases and J by 6 bases; unmatched bases: 4. CDR3 length equals 15 residues. CDR3 residues: CASSSLAGGAGELFF. The CDR3 region has the DNA TGTGCCAGCAGCTCCCTAGCGGGAGGCGCCGGGGAGCTGTTTTTT.

The CDR3 here is CASSQDLGGYTEAFF. The DNA for the CDR3 is TGCGCCAGCAGCCAAGATCTCGGGGGTTACACTGAAGCTTTCTTT. The rearrangement joins TRBV4-3 to TRBJ1-1, with D possibly TRBD1 on 5 matching bases. The CDR3 sequence is 15 residues long. The V end was cut by 0 bases, the J end by 3 bases, with 11 bases between. CDR1 is LGHNA and CDR2 is YSLEER in the germline V gene.

J is TRBJ1-2 and V is TRBV2, with D possibly matching TRBD1 (5 bases). Germline V gives CDR1 SNHLY, CDR2 FYNNEI. Deletions cut 3 bases from V and 0 bases from J, with 14 bases between. The CDR3 contains 16 residues. The CDR3 coding sequence is TGTGCCAGCAGTGAGGCCGGGGCGGAAGCTAACTATGGCTACACCTTC. This gives the protein CASSEAGAEANYGYTF. The whole variable domain, filled in from reference TRBV2 and TRBJ1-2, reads EPEVTQTPSHQVTQMGQEVILRCVPISNHLYFYWYRQILGQKVEFLVSFYNNEISEKSEIFDDQFSVERPDGSNFTLKIRSTKLEDSAMYFCASSEAGAEANYGYTFGSGTRLTVV.

The rearrangement joins TRBV9 to TRBJ2-3, with a possible D match to TRBD2 (5 bases). CDR1 is SGDLS and CDR2 is YYNGEE in the germline V gene. The CDR3 loop spans 14 amino acids. V was clipped by 3 bases and J by 3 bases, with 11 bases between them. CDR3 sequence: CASSGISGTDTQYF. The CDR3 coding sequence is TGTGCCAGCAGCGGGATTTCGGGGACAGATACGCAGTATTTT.

The gene calls are TRBV2 and TRBJ2-1, with D maybe TRBD2 (5 bases). The V gene's germline CDR1 is SNHLY and CDR2 FYNNEI. V was trimmed by 3 bases and J by 9 bases, leaving 12 bases between them. The CDR3 covers 13 residues. The CDR3 coding sequence is TGTGCCAGCAGTGACTCCGGGAACGGTGAGCAGTTCTTC. It encodes CASSDSGNGEQFF.

The chain uses TRBV6-1 and TRBJ2-7; D may be TRBD2 (6 bases). The germline V gene has CDR1 MNHNS and CDR2 SASEGT. V was pared by 7 bases and J by 1 base, with 17 bases between. The CDR3 loop spans 15 amino acids. CDR3 region: CASILTTSPSYEQYF. CDR3 coding DNA: TGTGCCAGCATTTTGACGACTAGTCCTTCCTACGAGCAGTACTTC.

The gene calls are TRBV6-1 and TRBJ2-6, with no clear D. Trimming removed 3 bases from V and 0 bases from J, with 9 bases in between. CDR3 size: 16 residues. Germline V gene lookup returns CDR1 MNHNS and CDR2 SASEGT. The CDR3 nucleotides read TGTGCCAGCAGTGATTGGGATCTCTCTGGGGCCAACGTCCTGACTTTC. Residues: CASSDWDLSGANVLTF.

The chain is built from TRBV2 and TRBJ1-2; no clear D gene. The V end lost 9 bases, the J end lost 4 bases, and 21 bases lay between the germline ends. Per the germline V gene, CDR1 is SNHLY and CDR2 is FYNNEI. This CDR3 is 15 amino acids long. CDR3 nucleotide sequence: TGTGCCAGTGAGGGAAAAGAAGCCGACACCTATGGCTACACCTTC. Translated, it gives CASEGKEADTYGYTF. The full variable domain, completed using reference TRBV2 and TRBJ1-2, is EPEVTQTPSHQVTQMGQEVILRCVPISNHLYFYWYRQILGQKVEFLVSFYNNEISEKSEIFDDQFSVERPDGSNFTLKIRSTKLEDSAMYFCASEGKEADTYGYTFGSGTRLTVV.

The rearrangement uses TRBV5-1 and TRBJ2-7; D might be TRBD1 (5 bases). The germline gives CDR1 SGHRS, CDR2 YFSETQ. Trimming left V 0 bases short and J 5 bases short, with 12 bases between. The CDR3 has 14 residues. Here the CDR3 reads CASSLDRFGDEQYF. CDR3 coding DNA: TGCGCCAGCAGCTTGGACAGGTTTGGGGACGAGCAGTACTTC.

This clone was seen a single time. J is TRBJ1-5 and V is TRBV15; D is perhaps TRBD1 (6 bases). Germline CDR1 is LNHNV and CDR2 is YYDKDF (reference sequence). V lost 0 bases, J lost 1 base, and 16 bases lay in between. The CDR3 runs to 18 residues. The CDR3 DNA reads TGTGCCACCAGCAGAGATTATTTGGGAGGGACAAGCAATCAGCCCCAGCATTTT. Translating gives CATSRDYLGGTSNQPQHF.

This chain joins TRBV5-1 and TRBJ2-1; possibly TRBD2 for D (5 bases). Germline assignment: CDR1 SGHRS and CDR2 YFSETQ. Trimming stripped 3 bases from V and 6 bases from J, with 13 bases between. This CDR3 region has 14 residues. The CDR3 protein is CASSSSDYLNEQFF. The CDR3 region has the DNA TGCGCCAGCAGCTCTTCAGACTACCTCAATGAGCAGTTCTTC.

This clone occurred a few times. The chain employs TRBV4-1 and TRBJ2-2; D not resolved. CDR1 is MGHRA, CDR2 YSYEKL, per germline. The CDR3 consists of 12 residues. The V end was cut by 4 bases, the J end by 5 bases, with 5 bases between. CDR3 bases: TGCGCCAGCAGCCCACCGACCGGGGAGCTGTTTTTT. It translates to CASSPPTGELFF.

This chain joins TRBV29-1 and TRBJ1-2, with D possibly TRBD1 on 6 matching bases. The CDR3 totals 17 residues. Germline-derived CDR1 and CDR2 are SQVTM and ANQGSEA. V was clipped by 8 bases and J by 0 bases, with 25 bases between them. In DNA form, the CDR3 reads TGCAGCACCTCCCCTTCATCAACAGGGTCATCTAACTATGGCTACACCTTC. It translates to CSTSPSSTGSSNYGYTF.

The rearrangement joins TRBV27 to TRBJ2-7, with 7 bases identical to TRBD2. The germline V gene has CDR1 MNHEY and CDR2 SMNVEV (reference sequence). With 6 bases clipped from V and 3 bases from J, the junction kept 2 bases outside the gene matches. CDR3 length: 12 amino acids. In nucleotides, the CDR3 is TGTGCCAGCAGCCGGGGGGACTACGAGCAGTACTTC. As protein: CASSRGDYEQYF.

The V and J genes are TRBV11-1 and TRBJ2-1; D not certain. Trimming cost V 5 bases and J 0 bases, with 11 bases left between them. The CDR3 is 15 residues long. Germline V gene data show CDR1 as SGHAT and CDR2 as FQDESV (reference sequence). CDR3 in DNA: TGTGCCAGCAGCCCCTCCGGACGCTCCTACAATGAGCAGTTCTTC. Amino acids: CASSPSGRSYNEQFF.

This chain links TRBV7-9 with TRBJ2-3; the D is unclear. CDR3 size: 14 residues. Trimming pared 0 bases from V and 8 bases from J, leaving 12 bases between. Germline CDR1 SEHNR, CDR2 FQNEAQ (reference sequence). The CDR3, as DNA: TGTGCCAGCAGCTTAGCGGAGAATCAAGGTACGCAGTATTTT. It codes for CASSLAENQGTQYF.

The chain recombines TRBV2 with TRBJ2-7; the match to TRBD2 covers 9 bases. This CDR3 region has 15 residues. J lost 0 bases, V lost 4 bases, and 4 bases had no gene match. The V gene's germline CDR1 is SNHLY and CDR2 FYNNEI. This CDR3 reads CASSGGGGSSYEQYF. Here the CDR3 DNA reads TGTGCCAGCAGTGGCGGGGGGGGGTCCTCCTACGAGCAGTACTTC.

The chain uses TRBV19 and TRBJ2-7; 12 bases align to TRBD1. Germline loops: CDR1 LNHDA, CDR2 SQIVND (reference sequence). The CDR3 totals 15 residues. Trimming took 0 bases from V and 6 from J; bases not matched to a gene: 3. The CDR3 region is CASSIEGQGAAEQYF. The CDR3 DNA reads as TGTGCCAGTAGTATAGAGGGACAGGGGGCTGCCGAGCAGTACTTC.

The chain is built from TRBV6-5 and TRBJ2-1, with TRBD2 matching over 8 bases. The CDR3 is 15 amino acids. V trimming: 4 bases; J trimming: 9 bases; junction bases outside the gene matches: 11. Germline lookup yields CDR1 MNHEY and CDR2 SVGAGI. The CDR3: CASSWIGTSRGEQFF. CDR3 DNA: TGTGCCAGCAGTTGGATCGGGACTAGTCGAGGTGAGCAGTTCTTC.

This rearrangement joins TRBV25-1 to TRBJ2-5, with D perhaps matching TRBD1 (5 bases). Deletions cut 1 base from V and 1 base from J, with 7 bases between. CDR1 is MGHDK and CDR2 is SYGVNS in the germline V gene. This CDR3 region has 14 residues. The CDR3 bases are TGTGCCAGCAGTGAATTCACAGGCCAAGAGACCCAGTACTTC. As protein: CASSEFTGQETQYF.

This chain connects TRBV27 to TRBJ2-2; 8 bases line up with TRBD1. Unmatched junction bases numbered 15, after V lost 10 bases and J lost 5 bases. Germline CDR1 reads MNHEY; CDR2 reads SMNVEV (reference sequence). The CDR3 runs to 16 residues. The CDR3 here is CATSYDRGRYTGELFF. CDR3 in DNA: TGTGCCACCTCATATGACAGGGGAAGATATACCGGGGAGCTGTTTTTT.

Comment on this clone: Other DNA sequences in this specimen translate into the identical CDR3. The V gene is TRBV6-1, the J gene TRBJ2-7; D gene unclear. Germline-derived CDR1 and CDR2 are MNHNS and SASEGT. The V end was cut by 4 bases, the J end by 3 bases, with 10 bases between. The CDR3 is made up of 13 amino acids. CDR3 amino acids: CASSGRDSYEQYF. The CDR3 nucleotides are TGTGCCAGCAGTGGTCGAGATAGCTACGAGCAGTACTTC.

J is TRBJ1-1 and V is TRBV29-1, with D uncertain. Between the trimmed V and J ends, which lost 8 bases and 1 base, there was a span of 11 bases. CDR1 SQVTM and CDR2 ANQGSEA come from the germline V gene. The CDR3 contains 12 residues. CDR3 coding DNA: TGCAGCCCCGTTATGGCGAACACTGAAGCTTTCTTT. Its protein product is CSPVMANTEAFF.

This chain links TRBV9 with TRBJ2-7; the match to TRBD2 covers 11 bases. Unmatched junction bases numbered 6, after V lost 4 bases and J lost 6 bases. CDR1 SGDLS and CDR2 YYNGEE come from the germline V gene. CDR3 size: 14 residues. CDR3 in DNA: TGTGCCAGCAGCCCACTAGCGGGAGTTAGCGAGCAGTACTTC. Encoded protein: CASSPLAGVSEQYF. The full variable domain, with the rest looked up from reference TRBV9 and TRBJ2-7, is DSGVTQTPKHLITATGQRVTLRCSPRSGDLSVYWYQQSLDQGLQFLIQYYNGEERAKGNILERFSAQQFPDLHSELNLSSLELGDSALYFCASSPLAGVSEQYFGPGTRLTVT.

The rearrangement joins TRBV28 to TRBJ1-5; D is unclear. The CDR3 runs to 13 residues. Germline CDR1 is MDHEN and CDR2 is SYDVKM. Trimming stripped 5 bases from V and 4 bases from J, with 9 bases between. This chain's CDR3 is CASSRRANQPQHF. For the CDR3, the DNA is TGTGCCAGCAGTAGACGGGCAAATCAGCCCCAGCATTTT.